This is a list of T cell receptor beta chains from one sample in a study of post-analysis software for immune sequencing data. TCRdb itself ran the PCR reads through MiXCR, one entry per CDR3 protein. The sample holds about 430,000 distinct CDR3 sequences, approximately 39% seen once. Sequencing input: blood. Every receptor here comes from a girl aged 2 to 9 with multiple sclerosis. Both conserved end residues are part of each CDR3. The order of the fields is V gene, D gene, J gene, clone size, CDR3 protein, CDR3 DNA. The D gene is left open where the match is weak. The size entry is marked missing in some rows and otherwise reads once, few, many or a size class.

V gene: TRBV12-3/TRBV12-4; D gene: TRBD2; J gene: TRBJ2-5; clone size: few; CDR3 protein: CASSLKLFRGLAPAGETQYF; CDR3 DNA: TGTGCCAGCAGTTTAAAGTTGTTTCGAGGACTAGCGCCGGCAGGGGAGACCCAGTACTTC
V gene: TRBV5-6; D gene: TRBD1; J gene: TRBJ2-1; clone size: NA; CDR3 protein: CASNPGTEYNEQFF; CDR3 DNA: TGTGCCAGCAACCCCGGGACAGAATACAATGAGCAGTTCTTC
V gene: TRBV30; D gene: NA; J gene: TRBJ2-1; clone size: few; CDR3 protein: CAWRKSGYRYNEQFF; CDR3 DNA: TGTGCCTGGAGGAAGAGCGGATATCGCTACAATGAGCAGTTCTTC
V gene: TRBV10-3; D gene: NA; J gene: TRBJ2-3; clone size: NA; CDR3 protein: CGTASTDTQYF; CDR3 DNA: TGCGGGACCGCTAGCACAGATACGCAGTATTTT
V gene: TRBV6-6; D gene: NA; J gene: TRBJ1-2; clone size: NA; CDR3 protein: CASRPNRFEMYDYTF; CDR3 DNA: TGTGCCAGCAGACCCAACAGGTTCGAGATGTATGACTACACCTTC
V gene: TRBV5-5; D gene: TRBD1; J gene: TRBJ2-3; clone size: many; CDR3 protein: CASAQGADTQYF; CDR3 DNA: TGTGCCAGCGCTCAGGGGGCAGATACGCAGTATTTT
V gene: TRBV12-3/TRBV12-4; D gene: TRBD1; J gene: TRBJ1-4; clone size: many; CDR3 protein: CASSLRPGGYTNEKLFF; CDR3 DNA: TGTGCCAGCAGTTTACGGCCAGGGGGATATACTAATGAAAAACTGTTTTTT
V gene: TRBV6-5; D gene: TRBD2; J gene: TRBJ2-1; clone size: NA; CDR3 protein: CASRSSGTSIYNEQFF; CDR3 DNA: TGTGCCAGCAGATCCTCCGGGACTAGTATCTACAATGAGCAGTTCTTC
V gene: TRBV4-1; D gene: TRBD2; J gene: TRBJ2-7; clone size: NA; CDR3 protein: CASSHPLAGASYNEQYF; CDR3 DNA: TGCGCCAGCAGCCACCCCTTAGCGGGTGCATCCTACAATGAGCAGTACTTC
V gene: TRBV15; D gene: NA; J gene: TRBJ2-5; clone size: few; CDR3 protein: CATSKSLAAQETQYF; CDR3 DNA: TGTGCCACCTCTAAGTCGTTGGCGGCTCAAGAGACCCAGTATTTC